The rows below give T cell receptor beta chains drawn from one sample of a study of cytomegalovirus exposure and HLA in healthy donors. The protocol was immunoSEQ multiplex PCR, while the TCRdb copy is restricted to in-frame clones and leaves out a portion. The table shows a few hundred thousand clones, with about nine tenths occurring only once. Sequenced: PBMCs. These receptors all come from a woman between 18 and 29 years old in good health and CMV-seronegative. Both conserved end residues are part of each CDR3. The D gene is left open where the match is weak. Clone sizes are given selectively: once, few, many, or a class where the clone is expanded.

d_call | clone_size | j_call | v_call | cdr3_aa | cdr3_nt
- | - | TRBJ1-5 | TRBV7-9 | CASSQLDILQPQHF | TGTGCCAGCAGCCAGCTCGACATACTCCAGCCCCAGCATTTT
TRBD1 | - | TRBJ2-4 | TRBV29-1 | CSVEEPGGSPGNIQYF | TGCAGCGTTGAAGAACCAGGGGGCTCTCCGGGAAACATTCAGTACTTC
- | - | TRBJ1-5 | TRBV27 | CASSFLGGYSNQPQHF | TGTGCCAGCAGTTTTTTGGGGGGTTATAGCAATCAGCCCCAGCATTTT
- | - | TRBJ2-1 | TRBV27 | CASTPMGDIRGEQFF | TGTGCCAGCACCCCAATGGGGGATATCAGGGGTGAGCAGTTCTTC
TRBD1 | - | TRBJ2-7 | TRBV6-1 | CASSRTGTGSPYF | TGTGCCAGCAGTCGAACCGGGACAGGGTCTCCCTACTTC
- | - | TRBJ2-7 | TRBV7-8 | CASSNGMGSGLYEQYF | TGTGCCAGCAGCAACGGCATGGGCAGCGGGTTGTACGAGCAGTACTTC
- | - | TRBJ2-2 | TRBV9 | CASSRADGELFF | TGTGCCAGCTCCAGGGCGGACGGGGAGCTGTTTTTT
TRBD1 | - | TRBJ1-2 | TRBV4-1 | CASSQTNRQGAFGYTF | TGCGCCAGCAGCCAGACCAATAGACAGGGGGCGTTTGGCTACACCTTC
- | - | TRBJ2-7 | TRBV19 | CASSIVWASLTDAYEQYF | TGTGCCAGTAGTATTGTATGGGCCTCCCTTACCGACGCCTACGAGCAGTACTTC
- | - | TRBJ2-1 | TRBV27 | CASSPDRSSYNEQFF | TGTGCCAGCAGCCCTGACAGGAGCTCCTACAATGAGCAGTTCTTC
TRBD1 | - | TRBJ1-2 | TRBV4-3 | CASSPGTGNYGYTF | TGCGCCAGCAGCCCTGGGACAGGAAACTATGGCTACACCTTC
- | - | TRBJ2-2 | TRBV7-9 | CASSLTGVTGELFF | TGTGCCAGCAGCTTAACGGGAGTGACCGGGGAGCTGTTTTTT
TRBD2 | - | TRBJ2-3 | TRBV4-3 | CASSQDGTTSTDTQYF | TGCGCCAGCAGCCAAGATGGGACTACTTCCACAGATACGCAGTATTTT
- | - | TRBJ1-2 | TRBV6-5 | CASSYSRHAGYTF | TGTGCCAGCAGTTACTCGCGGCATGCTGGCTACACCTTC
- | - | TRBJ2-5 | TRBV9 | CASSVGMETQYF | TGTGCCAGCAGCGTAGGTATGGAGACCCAGTACTTC
TRBD2 | - | TRBJ2-2 | TRBV4-2 | CASRAGGGELFF | TGTGCCAGCAGAGCGGGGGGAGGGGAGCTGTTTTTT
TRBD2 | - | TRBJ2-3 | TRBV7-3 | CASSQGLADTDTQYF | TGTGCCAGCAGCCAGGGACTAGCGGACACAGATACGCAGTATTTT
- | - | TRBJ1-5 | TRBV10-3 | CAISGGLMEPQHF | TGTGCCATCAGTGGTGGACTGATGGAGCCCCAGCATTTT
- | - | TRBJ2-1 | TRBV6-5 | CASSYSRVYEQFF | TGTGCCAGCAGTTACTCCAGGGTTTATGAGCAGTTCTTC
- | - | TRBJ2-3 | TRBV29-1 | CSVASSANTDTQYF | TGCAGCGTCGCCTCTAGCGCCAACACAGATACGCAGTATTTT
- | - | TRBJ2-2 | TRBV27 | CASSSPGLGPGELFF | TGTGCCAGCAGTTCCCCAGGCCTGGGCCCCGGGGAGCTGTTTTTT
- | - | TRBJ1-4 | TRBV6-5 | CASGPRGAGDEKLFF | TGTGCCAGCGGCCCTCGAGGGGCGGGGGATGAAAAACTGTTTTTT
- | - | TRBJ2-7 | TRBV2 | CASSENRQSSYEQYF | TGTGCCAGCAGTGAAAACCGACAGAGCTCCTACGAGCAGTACTTC
- | - | TRBJ2-1 | TRBV12-5 | CASGARDTGSYNEQFF | TGTGCTAGTGGTGCCCGGGACACTGGGTCCTACAATGAGCAGTTCTTC
TRBD1 | - | TRBJ2-7 | TRBV7-9 | CASSLRDRVYEQYF | TGTGCCAGCAGCCTACGGGACAGGGTTTACGAGCAGTACTTC
- | - | TRBJ2-7 | TRBV6-5 | CASSYSSDSVYEQYF | TGTGCCAGCAGTTACTCCTCGGACAGTGTCTACGAGCAGTACTTC
TRBD2 | - | TRBJ2-5 | TRBV19 | CASKGGAGGQETQYF | TGTGCCTCGAAAGGGGGAGCGGGGGGCCAAGAGACCCAGTACTTC
TRBD1 | - | TRBJ2-7 | TRBV27 | CASSQGQGYEQYF | TGTGCCAGCAGTCAAGGACAGGGCTACGAGCAGTACTTC
TRBD1 | once | TRBJ2-6 | TRBV6-5 | CASSSGTASGANVLTF | TGTGCCAGCAGTTCTGGGACAGCTTCTGGGGCCAACGTCCTGACTTTC
- | - | TRBJ2-5 | TRBV11-2 | CASSPTGQETQYF | TGTGCCAGCAGCCCAACCGGTCAAGAGACCCAGTACTTC
- | - | TRBJ2-1 | TRBV4-1 | CASSQGTINEQFF | TGCGCCAGCAGCCAAGGTACTATCAATGAGCAGTTCTTC
TRBD2 | - | TRBJ2-7 | TRBV5-1 | CASSLVGREREQYF | TGCGCCAGCAGCTTGGTTGGGCGGGAGCGCGAGCAGTACTTC
- | - | TRBJ2-3 | TRBV5-4 | CASSTRGTDTQYF | TGTGCCAGCAGCACGAGGGGCACAGATACGCAGTATTTT
- | - | TRBJ1-2 | TRBV7-2 | CASSLGGQNYGYTF | TGTGCCAGCAGCTTAGGAGGACAAAACTATGGCTACACCTTC
- | once | TRBJ1-2 | TRBV28 | CASSSLPVGAGYGYTF | TGTGCCAGCAGCTCCCTACCCGTGGGGGCGGGCTATGGCTACACCTTC
TRBD1 | - | TRBJ1-1 | TRBV5-1 | CASSLTLGQEMGEAFF | TGCGCCAGCAGCTTGACCCTCGGACAGGAAATGGGGGAAGCTTTCTTT
- | - | TRBJ1-5 | TRBV6-5 | CATTPHPGDQPQHF | TGTGCCACCACGCCTCATCCAGGGGATCAGCCCCAGCATTTT
- | few | TRBJ1-2 | TRBV28 | CASSNADYGYTF | TGTGCCAGCAGCAACGCGGACTATGGCTACACCTTC
TRBD2 | - | TRBJ2-7 | TRBV5-8 | CASTLAGSDYEQYF | TGTGCCAGCACCCTAGCGGGGTCCGATTACGAGCAGTACTTC
TRBD1 | - | TRBJ1-2 | TRBV14 | CASSPSGTGRIYTF | TGTGCCAGCAGCCCTTCCGGGACAGGGAGAATCTACACCTTC
TRBD1 | - | TRBJ2-2 | TRBV11-3 | CASSLDGDRGSGELFF | TGTGCCAGCAGCTTAGATGGGGACAGGGGAAGCGGGGAGCTGTTTTTT
TRBD2 | - | TRBJ2-1 | TRBV7-9 | CASSSPPGGGSFEQFF | TGTGCCAGCAGCTCCCCCCCGGGTGGCGGGAGTTTTGAGCAGTTCTTC
- | - | TRBJ1-5 | TRBV6-5 | CASSDGSHQPQHF | TGTGCCAGCAGCGACGGGAGCCATCAGCCCCAGCATTTT
TRBD1 | - | TRBJ2-5 | TRBV5-1 | CASRPPGQGYQETQYF | TGCGCCAGCAGACCCCCGGGACAGGGGTACCAAGAGACCCAGTACTTC
TRBD2 | - | TRBJ2-2 | TRBV7-7 | CASSPEAGLATGELFF | TGTGCCAGCAGCCCCGAAGCGGGACTAGCGACCGGGGAGCTGTTTTTT
TRBD2 | - | TRBJ2-7 | TRBV7-6 | CASSSGLAGGGLSYEQYF | TGTGCCAGCAGCTCGGGACTAGCGGGAGGCGGGCTCTCCTACGAGCAGTACTTC
- | - | TRBJ2-5 | TRBV12-5 | CASGSRPSNGQETQYF | TGTGCTAGTGGTTCCCGCCCCTCCAACGGGCAAGAGACCCAGTACTTC
TRBD1 | - | TRBJ2-3 | TRBV7-2 | CASRPGTAEDTQYF | TGTGCCAGCAGGCCCGGGACAGCAGAGGATACGCAGTATTTT
TRBD2 | - | TRBJ2-2 | TRBV5-6 | CASRLLAGGGTGELFF | TGTGCCAGCAGACTACTAGCGGGAGGGGGCACCGGGGAGCTGTTTTTT
- | - | TRBJ1-5 | TRBV7-8 | CASSLENTGGNQPQHF | TGTGCCAGCAGCTTAGAAAATACGGGGGGCAATCAGCCCCAGCATTTT
TRBD2 | - | TRBJ2-3 | TRBV6-6 | CASRLAAEAQYF | TGTGCCAGTAGACTAGCAGCTGAGGCGCAGTATTTT
- | - | TRBJ2-1 | TRBV4-1 | CASSQDPAGSYNEQFF | TGCGCCAGCAGCCAAGATCCGGCGGGATCCTACAATGAGCAGTTCTTC
- | - | TRBJ1-3 | TRBV6-5 | CASSNQHRSGNTIYF | TGTGCCAGCAGTAACCAACACAGGTCTGGAAACACCATATATTTT
- | - | TRBJ2-3 | TRBV9 | CASSLGGGSTDTQYF | TGTGCCAGCAGCCTCGGGGGAGGTAGCACAGATACGCAGTATTTT
TRBD1 | - | TRBJ1-2 | TRBV18 | CASSPGTGAPANYGYTF | TGTGCCAGCTCACCAGGGACAGGGGCTCCAGCTAACTATGGCTACACCTTC
- | - | TRBJ2-5 | TRBV4-1 | CASSHQGGQETQYF | TGCGCCAGCAGCCACCAGGGGGGTCAAGAGACCCAGTACTTC
TRBD2 | - | TRBJ2-1 | TRBV6-5 | CASSPSGGSYNEQFF | TGTGCCAGCAGTCCGTCGGGGGGGTCCTACAATGAGCAGTTCTTC